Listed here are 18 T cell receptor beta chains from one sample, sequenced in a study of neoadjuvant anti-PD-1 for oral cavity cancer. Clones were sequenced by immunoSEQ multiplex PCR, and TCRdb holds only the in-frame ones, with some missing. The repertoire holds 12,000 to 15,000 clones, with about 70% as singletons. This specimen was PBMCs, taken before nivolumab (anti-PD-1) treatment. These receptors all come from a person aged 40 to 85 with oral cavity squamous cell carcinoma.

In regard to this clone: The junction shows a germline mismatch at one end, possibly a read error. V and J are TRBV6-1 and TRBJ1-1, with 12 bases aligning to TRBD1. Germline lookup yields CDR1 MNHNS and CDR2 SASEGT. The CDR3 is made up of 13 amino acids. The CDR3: CASNLGQGADAFF. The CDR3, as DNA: TGTGCCAGCAACCTGGGACAGGGGGCTGACGCTTTCTTT.

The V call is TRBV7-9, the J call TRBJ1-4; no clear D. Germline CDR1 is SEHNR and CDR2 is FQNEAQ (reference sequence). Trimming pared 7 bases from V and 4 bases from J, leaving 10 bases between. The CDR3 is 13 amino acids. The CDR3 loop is CASTGRINEKLFF. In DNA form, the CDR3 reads TGTGCCAGCACAGGAAGGATTAATGAAAAACTGTTTTTT. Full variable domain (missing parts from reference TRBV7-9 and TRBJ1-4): DTGVSQNPRHKITKRGQNVTFRCDPISEHNRLYWYRQTLGQGPEFLTYFQNEAQLEKSRLLSDRFSAERPKGSFSTLEIQRTEQGDSAMYLCASTGRINEKLFFGSGTQLSVL.

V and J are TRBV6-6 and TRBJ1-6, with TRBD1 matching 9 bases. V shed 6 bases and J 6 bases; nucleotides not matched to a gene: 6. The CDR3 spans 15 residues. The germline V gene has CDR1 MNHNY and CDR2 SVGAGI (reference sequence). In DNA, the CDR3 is TGTGCCAGCAGCGCGCAACAGGGGGCTAATTCACCCCTCCACTTT. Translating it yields CASSAQQGANSPLHF.

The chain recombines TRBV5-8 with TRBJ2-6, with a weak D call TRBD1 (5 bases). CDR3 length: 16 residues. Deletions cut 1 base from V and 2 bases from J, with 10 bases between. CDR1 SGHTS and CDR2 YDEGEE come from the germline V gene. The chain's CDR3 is CASSLRLRAGANVLTF. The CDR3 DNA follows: TGTGCCAGCAGCTTGAGGCTCAGGGCTGGGGCCAACGTCCTGACTTTC.

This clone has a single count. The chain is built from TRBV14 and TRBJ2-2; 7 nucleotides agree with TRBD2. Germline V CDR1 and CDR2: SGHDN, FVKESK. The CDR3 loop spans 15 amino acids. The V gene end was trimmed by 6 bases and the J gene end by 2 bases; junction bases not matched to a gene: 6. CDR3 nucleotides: TGTGCCAGCAGGAGAGCGGGGATAAACACCGGGGAGCTGTTTTTT. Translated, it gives CASRRAGINTGELFF.

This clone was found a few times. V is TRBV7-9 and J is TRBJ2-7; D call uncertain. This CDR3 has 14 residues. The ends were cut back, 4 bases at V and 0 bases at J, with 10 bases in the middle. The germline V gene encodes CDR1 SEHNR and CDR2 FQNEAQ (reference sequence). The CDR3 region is CASSSLRSSYEQYF. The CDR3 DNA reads TGTGCCAGCAGCTCACTGCGGAGCTCCTACGAGCAGTACTTC. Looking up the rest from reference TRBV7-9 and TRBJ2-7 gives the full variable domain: DTGVSQNPRHKITKRGQNVTFRCDPISEHNRLYWYRQTLGQGPEFLTYFQNEAQLEKSRLLSDRFSAERPKGSFSTLEIQRTEQGDSAMYLCASSSLRSSYEQYFGPGTRLTVT.

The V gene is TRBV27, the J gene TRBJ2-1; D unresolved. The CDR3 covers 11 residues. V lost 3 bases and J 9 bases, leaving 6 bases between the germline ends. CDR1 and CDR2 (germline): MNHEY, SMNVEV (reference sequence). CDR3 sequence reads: CASSFYGEQFF. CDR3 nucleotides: TGTGCCAGCAGTTTTTACGGTGAGCAGTTCTTC.

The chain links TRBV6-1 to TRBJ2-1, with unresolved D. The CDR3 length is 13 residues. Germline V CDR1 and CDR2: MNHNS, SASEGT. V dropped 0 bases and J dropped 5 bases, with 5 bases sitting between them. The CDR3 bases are TGTGCCAGCAGTGAAGCCTATAACAATGAGCAGTTCTTC. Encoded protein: CASSEAYNNEQFF.

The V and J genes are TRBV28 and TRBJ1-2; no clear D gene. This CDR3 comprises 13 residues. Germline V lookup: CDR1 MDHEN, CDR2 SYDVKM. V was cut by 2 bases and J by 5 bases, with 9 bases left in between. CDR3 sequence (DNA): TGTGCCAGCAGTTTAGACAACTATTATGGCTACACCTTC. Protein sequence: CASSLDNYYGYTF.

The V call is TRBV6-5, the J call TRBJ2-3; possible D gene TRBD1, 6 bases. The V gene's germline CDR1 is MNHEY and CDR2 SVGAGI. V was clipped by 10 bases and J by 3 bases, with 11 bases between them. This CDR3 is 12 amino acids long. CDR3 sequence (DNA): TGTGCCACCGGCAGGGGTACAGATACGCAGTATTTT. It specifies CATGRGTDTQYF.

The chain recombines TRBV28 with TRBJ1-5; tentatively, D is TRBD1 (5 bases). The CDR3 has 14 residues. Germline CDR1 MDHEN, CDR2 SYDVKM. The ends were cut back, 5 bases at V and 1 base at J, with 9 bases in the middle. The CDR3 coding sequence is TGTGCCAGCAGTCCCGGGGGGAGCAATCAGCCCCAGCATTTT. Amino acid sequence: CASSPGGSNQPQHF.

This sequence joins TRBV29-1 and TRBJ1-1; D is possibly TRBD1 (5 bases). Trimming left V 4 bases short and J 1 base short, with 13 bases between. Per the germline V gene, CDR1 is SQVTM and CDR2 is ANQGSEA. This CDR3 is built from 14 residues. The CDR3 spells CSVGVRGENTEAFF. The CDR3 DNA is TGCAGCGTTGGAGTGAGAGGGGAGAACACTGAAGCTTTCTTT. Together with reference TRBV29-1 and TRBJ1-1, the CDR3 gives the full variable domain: SAVISQKPSRDICQRGTSLTIQCQVDSQVTMMFWYRQQPGQSLTLIATANQGSEATYESGFVIDKFPISRPNLTFSTLTVSNMSPEDSSIYLCSVGVRGENTEAFFGQGTRLTVV.

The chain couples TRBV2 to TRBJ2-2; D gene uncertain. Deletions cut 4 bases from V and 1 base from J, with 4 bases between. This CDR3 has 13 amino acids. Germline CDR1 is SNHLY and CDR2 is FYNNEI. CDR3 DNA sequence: TGTGCCAGCAGTGTTGAGAACACCGGGGAGCTGTTTTTT. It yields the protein CASSVENTGELFF.

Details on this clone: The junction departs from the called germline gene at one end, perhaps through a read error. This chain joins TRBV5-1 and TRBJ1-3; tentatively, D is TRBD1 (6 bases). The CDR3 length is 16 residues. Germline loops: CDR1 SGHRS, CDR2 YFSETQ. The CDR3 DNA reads TGCGCCAGCCGCTTAGGGGGGGGTTCCTCTGGAAACACCATATATTTT. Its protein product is CASRLGGGSSGNTIYF. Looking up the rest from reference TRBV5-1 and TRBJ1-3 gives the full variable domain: KAGVTQTPRYLIKTRGQQVTLSCSPISGHRSVSWYQQTPGQGLQFLFEYFSETQRNKGNFPGRFSGRQFSNSRSEMNVSTLELGDSALYLCASRLGGGSSGNTIYFGEGSWLTVV.

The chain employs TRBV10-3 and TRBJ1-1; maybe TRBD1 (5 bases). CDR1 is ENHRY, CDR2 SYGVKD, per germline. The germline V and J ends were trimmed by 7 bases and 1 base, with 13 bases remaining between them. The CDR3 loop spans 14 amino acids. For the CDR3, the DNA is TGTGCCATCACGACGACAGCTAAGAACACTGAAGCTTTCTTT. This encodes CAITTTAKNTEAFF.

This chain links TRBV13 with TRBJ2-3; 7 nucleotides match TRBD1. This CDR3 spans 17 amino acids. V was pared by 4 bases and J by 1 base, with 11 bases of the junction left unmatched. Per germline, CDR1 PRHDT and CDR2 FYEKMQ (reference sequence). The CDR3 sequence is CASSSPGGTSGTDTQYF. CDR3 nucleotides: TGTGCCAGCAGCTCTCCAGGGGGAACCTCCGGCACAGATACGCAGTATTTT.

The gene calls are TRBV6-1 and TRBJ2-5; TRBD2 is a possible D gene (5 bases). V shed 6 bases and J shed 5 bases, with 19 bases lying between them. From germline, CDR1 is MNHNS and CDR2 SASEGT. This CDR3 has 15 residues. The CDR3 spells CASRDGGFVGETQYF. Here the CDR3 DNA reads TGTGCCAGCAGGGATGGCGGGTTTGTAGGGGAGACCCAGTACTTC.

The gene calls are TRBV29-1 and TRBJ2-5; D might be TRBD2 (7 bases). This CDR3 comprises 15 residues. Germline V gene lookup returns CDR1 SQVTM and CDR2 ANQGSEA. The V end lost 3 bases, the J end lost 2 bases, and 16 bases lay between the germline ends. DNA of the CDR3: TGCAGCGTTGACCCTGGGGGGGCCCTACAAGAGACCCAGTACTTC. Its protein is CSVDPGGALQETQYF. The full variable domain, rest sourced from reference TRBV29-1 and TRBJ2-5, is SAVISQKPSRDICQRGTSLTIQCQVDSQVTMMFWYRQQPGQSLTLIATANQGSEATYESGFVIDKFPISRPNLTFSTLTVSNMSPEDSSIYLCSVDPGGALQETQYFGPGTRLLVL.